These 3 T cell receptor beta chains originate from one sample sequenced in a study of blood T cell repertoires in COVID-19. TCRdb keeps only in-frame clones here, not all; method: immunoSEQ multiplex PCR. The sample has 46,000 or so clones, approximately 85% seen once. Input material: peripheral blood. These receptors were obtained from a woman over 75 with COVID-19, enrolled during active disease.

The chain couples TRBV28 to TRBJ2-2; D call uncertain. CDR1 and CDR2 from the germline V gene are MDHEN and SYDVKM. V lost 6 bases and J 4 bases, leaving 3 bases between the germline ends. The CDR3 has 11 residues. The DNA of the CDR3 is TGTGCCAGCAGCCTCACCGGGGAGCTGTTTTTT. This encodes CASSLTGELFF.

The chain couples TRBV6-5 to TRBJ1-2; weak D call: TRBD1 (5 bases). V lost 2 bases, J lost 5 bases, and 9 bases lay in between. The CDR3 spans 13 residues. CDR1 is MNHEY, CDR2 SVGAGI, per germline. CDR3 amino acids: CASSYQGTYGYTF. Here the CDR3 DNA reads TGTGCCAGCAGTTACCAGGGAACTTATGGCTACACCTTC.

J is TRBJ2-3 and V is TRBV29-1, with D unresolved. The ends were cut back, 4 bases at V and 0 bases at J, with 14 bases in the middle. CDR3 length: 15 amino acids. Germline CDR1 and CDR2: SQVTM and ANQGSEA. CDR3 loop: CSVGPDSTSTDTQYF. The DNA of the CDR3 is TGCAGCGTTGGCCCGGATTCGACTAGCACAGATACGCAGTATTTT.